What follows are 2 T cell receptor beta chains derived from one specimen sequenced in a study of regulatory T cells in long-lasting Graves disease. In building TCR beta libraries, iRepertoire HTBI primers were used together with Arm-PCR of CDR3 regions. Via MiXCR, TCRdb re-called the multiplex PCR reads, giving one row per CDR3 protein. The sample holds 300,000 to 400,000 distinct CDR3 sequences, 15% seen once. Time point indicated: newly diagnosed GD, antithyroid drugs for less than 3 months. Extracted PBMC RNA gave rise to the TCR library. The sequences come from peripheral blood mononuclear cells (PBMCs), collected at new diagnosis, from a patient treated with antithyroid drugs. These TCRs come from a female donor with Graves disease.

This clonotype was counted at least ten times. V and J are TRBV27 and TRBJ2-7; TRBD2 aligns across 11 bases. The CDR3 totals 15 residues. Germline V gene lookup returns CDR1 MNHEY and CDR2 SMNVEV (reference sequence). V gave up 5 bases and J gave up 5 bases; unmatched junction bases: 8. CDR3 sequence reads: CASSQGTSGKNEQYF. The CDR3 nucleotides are TGTGCCAGCAGTCAGGGGACTAGCGGCAAGAACGAGCAGTACTTC.

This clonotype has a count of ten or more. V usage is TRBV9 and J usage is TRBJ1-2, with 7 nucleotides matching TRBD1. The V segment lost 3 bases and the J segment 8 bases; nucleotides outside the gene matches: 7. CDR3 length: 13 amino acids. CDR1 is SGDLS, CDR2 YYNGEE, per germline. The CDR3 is CASSGPTGRGYTF. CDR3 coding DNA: TGTGCCAGCAGCGGACCGACAGGGAGGGGCTACACCTTC.